This T cell receptor (beta chain) is from a study of cytomegalovirus exposure and HLA in healthy donors. Study at large: Out of approximately 170 million T cells, an earlier analysis found some 120 million unique TCR beta sequences in total. Overall study results and limits: A later analysis reportedly found fewer N-insertions in an Asian-associated ancestry cluster than the roughly 670-donor mean. With further analysis later on, most CMV-associated TCR beta chains appeared HLA-restricted.

Germline lookup yields CDR1 SGDLS and CDR2 YYNGEE. CDR3 length: 15 amino acids. V was shortened by 4 bases and J by 2 bases, with 12 bases between the two germline ends. The PCR had 60 Vbeta and 13 Jbeta primers. TCRdb's table, derived via immunoSEQ multiplex PCR, lists solely in-frame clones and lacks some. This sample has around 88,000 clones, with around 74% found just once. Turning to this clone: Its antigen remains unidentified.

This sequence originates from a man aged 45-60 years in good health and CMV-seropositive. The chain carries TRBV9 and TRBJ1-4; D is unresolved. The material sequenced was PBMCs. The CDR3 coding sequence is TGTGCCAGCAGCCCGGAGGTGGGGACTAATGAAAAACTGTTTTTT. Translated: CASSPEVGTNEKLFF.